This T cell receptor beta chain was documented in a study of T cell responses to AZD1222 COVID-19 vaccine. Study details: Pooling covered second doses at about 4 or about 12 weeks.

As for this clone: Antigen: not known.

Germline V gives CDR1 MNHNS, CDR2 SASEGT. V lost 1 base and J lost 4, with 11 bases in between. The CDR3 spans 15 residues. Whole-study findings and limits: Donors were largely white British and mainly female; clonal diversity was possibly underestimated. Mapped onto spike, vaccine-associated CD4 TCRs spanned it and were dominant at 160-218 and 743-854.

Using immunoSEQ multiplex PCR, the repertoire was profiled, and TCRdb retains in-frame clones only, with some absent. The data show 86,000 or so clones, roughly nine tenths seen once. This material consisted of peripheral blood, taken on day 0 of AZD1222 vaccination. The rearrangement links TRBV6-1 to TRBJ2-1; D not resolved. This TCR came from an adult in good health. This CDR3 reads CASSEDGNTYNEQFF. The CDR3 region has the DNA TGTGCCAGCAGTGAAGACGGTAATACTTACAATGAGCAGTTCTTC.